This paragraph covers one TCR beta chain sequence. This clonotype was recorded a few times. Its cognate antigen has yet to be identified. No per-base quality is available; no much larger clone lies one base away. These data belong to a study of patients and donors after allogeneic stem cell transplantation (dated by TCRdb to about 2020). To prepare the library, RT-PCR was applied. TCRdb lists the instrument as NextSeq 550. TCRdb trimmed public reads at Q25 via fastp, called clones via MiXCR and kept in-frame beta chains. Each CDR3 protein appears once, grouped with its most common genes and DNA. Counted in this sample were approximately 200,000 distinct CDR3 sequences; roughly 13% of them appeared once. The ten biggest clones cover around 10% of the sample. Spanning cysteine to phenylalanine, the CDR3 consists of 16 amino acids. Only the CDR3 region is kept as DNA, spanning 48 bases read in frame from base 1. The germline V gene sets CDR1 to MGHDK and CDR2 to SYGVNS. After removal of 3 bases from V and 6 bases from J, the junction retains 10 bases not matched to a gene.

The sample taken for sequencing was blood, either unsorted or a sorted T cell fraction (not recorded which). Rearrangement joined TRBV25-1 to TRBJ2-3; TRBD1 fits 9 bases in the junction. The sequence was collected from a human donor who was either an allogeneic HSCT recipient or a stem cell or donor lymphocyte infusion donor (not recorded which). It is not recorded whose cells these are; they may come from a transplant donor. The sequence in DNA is TGTGCCAGCAGTGATACGTTGGGACAGGGATTGGATACGCAGTATTTT. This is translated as CASSDTLGQGLDTQYF. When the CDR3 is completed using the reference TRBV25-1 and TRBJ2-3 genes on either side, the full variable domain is EADIYQTPRYLVIGTGKKITLECSQTMGHDKMYWYQQDPGMELHLIHYSYGVNSTEKGDLSSESTVSRIRTEHFPLTLESARPSHTSQYLCASSDTLGQGLDTQYFGPGTRLTVL.